This TCR beta chain was sequenced for a study of blood T cell repertoires in COVID-19. About the research overall: Collection of acute and convalescent COVID-19 samples took place in the United States, Italy and Spain.

Clones were read by immunoSEQ multiplex PCR, and TCRdb kept only the in-frame ones, dropping some. This sample has about 140,000 clones; 84% occur once, and the top ten carry approximately 5%. In assigning cohorts, the study relied on participant-reported clinical history. V lost 1 base and J 10 bases, leaving 14 bases between the germline ends. Germline loops: CDR1 LNHDA, CDR2 SQIVND (reference sequence). The CDR3 contains 14 residues. This clonotype was obtained from a man between 35 and 55 years old with acute COVID-19. The sequencing sample was made of PBMCs or T cells enriched from blood (not recorded which). The chain combines TRBV19 with TRBJ2-1; D is ambiguous. The CDR3 sequence is CASSIGRQSREQFF. CDR3 coding DNA: TGTGCCAGTAGTATAGGGCGGCAGTCTCGCGAGCAGTTCTTC.